One and the same sample provided the 27 T cell receptor beta chains below, sequenced in a study of T-cell memory formation after mild COVID-19. TCRdb analysed the 5' RACE reads with MiXCR anew, one entry per CDR3 protein. The table has 500,000 to 650,000 distinct CDR3 sequences, about 22% seen once. Sequencing was done on a sample of PBMCs or a T cell subset sorted from them (not recorded which). Receptor source: an adult woman who had mild COVID-19 (a few samples of this study predate the infection). Cell type and time point are not known.

This clonotype came up a few times. The genes are TRBV4-1 and TRBJ2-7, with D possibly being TRBD1 or TRBD2 (5 bases each). Germline V CDR1 and CDR2: MGHRA, YSYEKL. The CDR3 is 13 amino acids. V was trimmed by 3 bases and J by 3 bases, leaving 9 bases between them. The CDR3 nucleotides are TGCGCCAGCAGCCAGTGGGACGGCTACGAGCAGTACTTC. It yields the protein CASSQWDGYEQYF.

This clonotype was seen a single time. The J gene is TRBJ2-2, the V gene TRBV2, with 9 bases aligning to TRBD1. With 0 bases clipped from V and 7 bases from J, the junction kept 6 bases outside the gene matches. The CDR3 sequence is 16 residues long. The germline gives CDR1 SNHLY, CDR2 FYNNEI. The CDR3 DNA reads as TGTGCCAGCAGTGAAGCGCCGGGACAGGGATTCGGGGAGCTGTTTTTT. Encoded protein: CASSEAPGQGFGELFF.

The chain is built from TRBV11-2 and TRBJ2-4; 9 positions agree with TRBD2. Germline loops: CDR1 SGHAT, CDR2 FQNNGV. This CDR3 region has 17 residues. V shed 5 bases, J shed 1 base, and the junction held 9 bases outside the gene matches. The CDR3 DNA is TGTGCCAGCAGCCATCTTAGCGGGGGACCCGCCAAAAACATTCAGTACTTC. This sequence encodes CASSHLSGGPAKNIQYF.

This clonotype was seen repeatedly, ten times or more. V gene TRBV12-3 or TRBV12-4 combines with J gene TRBJ2-1, with 7 nucleotides matching TRBD2. CDR3 length equals 14 residues. J gave up 8 bases and V 7 bases, and 11 bases lay outside the gene matches. Here the CDR3 reads CASTHPGLSHEQFF. As DNA, the CDR3 is TGTGCCAGCACCCACCCGGGACTAAGCCATGAGCAGTTCTTC.

The chain's CDR3 is CASSLRATSGDYNEQFF. The CDR3 nucleotides are TGTGCCAGCAGTTTACGGGCTACTAGCGGAGATTACAATGAGCAGTTCTTC. J is TRBJ2-1 and V is TRBV27; 8 bases align to TRBD2. The V and J ends lost 2 bases and 4 bases, in that order; junction bases with no gene match: 10. This CDR3 region has 17 residues. Germline values: CDR1 MNHEY, CDR2 SMNVEV (reference sequence).

The chain is built from TRBV4-3 and TRBJ2-3; D perhaps matches TRBD1 (6 bases). Trimming took 1 base from V and 6 from J, leaving 14 bases between them. This CDR3 is 15 amino acids long. Germline CDR1 and CDR2: LGHNA and YSLEER. Here the CDR3 DNA reads TGCGCCAGCAGCCAAGTTGGAGGAGACAGGGATACGCAGTATTTT. This sequence encodes CASSQVGGDRDTQYF.

This clonotype was recorded a few times. The chain has TRBV14 and TRBJ1-1; 11 nucleotides line up with TRBD1. The CDR3 runs to 19 residues. Germline CDR1 and CDR2: SGHDN and FVKESK. With 4 bases clipped from V and 3 bases from J, the junction kept 16 bases outside the gene matches. The CDR3: CASSPNLRDRGFLHTEAFF. CDR3 bases: TGTGCCAGCAGCCCTAATCTCCGGGACAGGGGGTTTTTGCACACTGAAGCTTTCTTT.

This clonotype has at least ten counts. V gene TRBV7-2 combines with J gene TRBJ2-3, with D unresolved. This CDR3 is 13 amino acids long. Trimming stripped 1 base from V and 4 bases from J, with 6 bases between. The germline V gene has CDR1 SGHTA and CDR2 FQGNSA. The CDR3, as DNA: TGTGCCAGCAGCTTAGTTCTATCAGATACGCAGTATTTT. Protein product: CASSLVLSDTQYF.

This clonotype was counted between two and nine times. The chain is built from TRBV5-1 and TRBJ2-5; D not certain. V lost 1 base and J 3 bases, leaving 7 bases between the germline ends. The CDR3 is 13 amino acids. Germline V lookup: CDR1 SGHRS, CDR2 YFSETQ. For the CDR3, the DNA is TGCGCCAGCAGCTTGATCGTGAAAGAGACCCAGTACTTC. Its translation is CASSLIVKETQYF.

This clonotype was picked up a small number of times. The gene calls are TRBV7-2 and TRBJ2-1; D remains ambiguous. This CDR3 has 14 amino acids. CDR1 is SGHTA and CDR2 is FQGNSA in the germline V gene. Between the trimmed V and J ends, which lost 1 base and 4 bases, there was a span of 8 bases. This CDR3 is CASSLDGPYNEQFF. The CDR3, as DNA: TGTGCCAGCAGCTTAGATGGTCCGTACAATGAGCAGTTCTTC.

This clonotype was counted a few times. The chain uses TRBV6-6 and TRBJ1-4; D gene unclear. From germline, CDR1 is MNHNY and CDR2 SVGAGI (reference sequence). The V end lost 8 bases, the J end lost 5 bases, and 12 bases lay between the germline ends. CDR3 length equals 13 residues. Written as DNA, the CDR3 is TGTGCCAGCGCCCGAACCCCGAATGAAAAACTGTTTTTT. Encoded protein: CASARTPNEKLFF.

The CDR3: CASSLIAGGLDTQYF. CDR3 bases: TGTGCCAGCAGTTTAATAGCGGGAGGATTAGATACGCAGTATTTT. The V and J genes are TRBV27 and TRBJ2-3, with TRBD2 matching over 10 bases. J gave up 5 bases and V 2 bases, and 4 bases lay outside the gene matches. The CDR3 covers 15 residues. Germline lookup yields CDR1 MNHEY and CDR2 SMNVEV (reference sequence).

This clonotype was seen only a few times. The gene calls are TRBV7-9 and TRBJ2-2, with no clear D. This CDR3 contains 15 residues. The V end lost 6 bases, the J end lost 6 bases, and 17 bases lay between the germline ends. Germline V gives CDR1 SEHNR, CDR2 FQNEAQ (reference sequence). The CDR3 DNA reads as TGTGCCAGCAGTCTAAACATCGGACCGGCCGGGGAGCTGTTTTTT. It yields the protein CASSLNIGPAGELFF. The complete variable domain, with remaining parts taken from reference TRBV7-9 and TRBJ2-2, reads DTGVSQNPRHKITKRGQNVTFRCDPISEHNRLYWYRQTLGQGPEFLTYFQNEAQLEKSRLLSDRFSAERPKGSFSTLEIQRTEQGDSAMYLCASSLNIGPAGELFFGEGSRLTVL.

The chain joins TRBV9 to TRBJ2-3; the D is unclear. Germline V CDR1 and CDR2: SGDLS, YYNGEE. The CDR3 is 11 residues long. V lost 4 bases to trimming and J lost 14 bases, with 14 bases between them. CDR3 in amino acids: CASSSIGGWYF. The CDR3, as DNA: TGTGCCAGCAGCAGCATTGGTGGATGGTATTTT.

V usage is TRBV5-1 and J usage is TRBJ1-4; D may be TRBD1 (5 bases). Germline V CDR1 and CDR2: SGHRS, YFSETQ. The length of the CDR3 is 15 residues. With 5 bases removed from V and 7 bases from J, the gap between germline ends came to 18 bases. Here the CDR3 DNA reads TGCGCCAGCAGTCCGAGTGGGGGGGTTGGTGAAAAACTGTTTTTT. Translated, it gives CASSPSGGVGEKLFF. The full variable domain, completed using reference TRBV5-1 and TRBJ1-4, is KAGVTQTPRYLIKTRGQQVTLSCSPISGHRSVSWYQQTPGQGLQFLFEYFSETQRNKGNFPGRFSGRQFSNSRSEMNVSTLELGDSALYLCASSPSGGVGEKLFFGSGTQLSVL.

Only a few counts were recorded for this clonotype. The chain joins TRBV12-3 or TRBV12-4 to TRBJ1-1; D not certain. The V end lost 3 bases, the J end lost 2 bases, and 10 bases lay between the germline ends. The CDR3 length is 14 residues. CDR3 nucleotide sequence: TGTGCCAGCAGTTTTGGCCAGAGCAACACTGAAGCTTTCTTT. As protein: CASSFGQSNTEAFF.

In its sample, this clonotype was seen a few times. The chain is built from TRBV20-1 and TRBJ2-4, with a tentative D call TRBD1 (6 bases). This CDR3 contains 13 residues. Germline V gene data show CDR1 as DFQATT and CDR2 as SNEGSKA (reference sequence). Trimming shortened V by 5 bases and J by 3 bases, and 11 bases separated the two germline ends. The CDR3 loop is CSAVTGYKNIQYF. DNA of the CDR3: TGCAGTGCTGTGACAGGTTACAAAAACATTCAGTACTTC.

The V gene is TRBV28, the J gene TRBJ2-3; 10 bases fit TRBD2. The V gene's germline CDR1 is MDHEN and CDR2 SYDVKM. The CDR3 is 17 residues long. V lost 6 bases to trimming and J lost 0 bases; unmatched junction nucleotides: 9. The CDR3 nucleotides are TGTGCCAGCAGCCAGGGACTAGCGAGAACTAGCACAGATACGCAGTATTTT. This gives the protein CASSQGLARTSTDTQYF.

In its sample, this clonotype was seen a few times. The chain recombines TRBV5-6 with TRBJ1-5; D may be TRBD1 (6 bases). CDR1 and CDR2 from the germline V gene are SGHDT and YYEEEE. This CDR3 is built from 13 residues. V dropped 3 bases and J dropped 6 bases, with 10 bases sitting between them. CDR3 residues: CASSYRDAQPQHF. CDR3 coding DNA: TGTGCCAGCAGCTACAGGGATGCTCAGCCCCAGCATTTT.

This clonotype has just a few counts. The chain recombines TRBV25-1 with TRBJ2-3, with unresolved D. Trimming cost V 3 bases and J 7 bases, with 14 bases left between them. From germline, CDR1 is MGHDK and CDR2 SYGVNS. This CDR3 is built from 14 residues. This CDR3 is CASSDTSLRNTQYF. The CDR3 DNA follows: TGTGCCAGCAGTGATACTTCTCTCCGTAATACGCAGTATTTT.

A few counts support this clonotype. The chain employs TRBV2 and TRBJ2-6, with D possibly being TRBD1 (5 bases). With 4 bases removed from V and 3 bases from J, the gap between germline ends came to 16 bases. Germline CDR1 is SNHLY and CDR2 is FYNNEI. The CDR3 is 17 amino acids. The CDR3 DNA reads as TGTGCCAGCAGTGGCAGGGCTCCCTTCCGTGGGGCCAACGTCCTGACTTTC. This sequence encodes CASSGRAPFRGANVLTF.

The genes are TRBV2 and TRBJ2-3, with TRBD1 as a possible D gene (5 bases). This CDR3 comprises 15 residues. Between the trimmed V and J ends, which lost 2 bases and 5 bases, there was a span of 14 bases. Germline values: CDR1 SNHLY, CDR2 FYNNEI. The CDR3, as DNA: TGTGCCAGCAGTGAAAAACATGGGGCAATAGATACGCAGTATTTT. Its protein is CASSEKHGAIDTQYF.

This clonotype was counted ten times or more. This rearrangement joins TRBV27 to TRBJ2-1, with D hard to call. Germline values: CDR1 MNHEY, CDR2 SMNVEV (reference sequence). Trimming cost V 3 bases and J 5 bases, with 2 bases left between them. The CDR3 length is 11 residues. The CDR3 coding sequence is TGTGCCAGCAGTTTCCACAATGAGCAGTTCTTC. Its protein product is CASSFHNEQFF.

The chain links TRBV7-9 to TRBJ1-5; the match to TRBD1 covers 7 bases. Germline V gene sequence: CDR1 SEHNR, CDR2 FQNEAQ (reference sequence). The CDR3 is 15 amino acids. The V segment lost 5 bases and the J segment 7 bases; nucleotides outside the gene matches: 11. The CDR3 spells CASSPGGTGHQPQHF. In DNA form, the CDR3 reads TGTGCCAGCAGCCCAGGGGGTACAGGGCACCAGCCCCAGCATTTT.

The chain employs TRBV7-9 and TRBJ2-3; D gene ambiguous. Germline V CDR1 and CDR2: SEHNR, FQNEAQ (reference sequence). The CDR3 totals 13 residues. The V end lost 6 bases, the J end lost 6 bases, and 13 bases lay between the germline ends. CDR3 bases: TGTGCCAGCAGACTTCCCTTATCGGATACGCAGTATTTT. Translating gives CASRLPLSDTQYF. Full variable domain (missing parts from reference TRBV7-9 and TRBJ2-3): DTGVSQNPRHKITKRGQNVTFRCDPISEHNRLYWYRQTLGQGPEFLTYFQNEAQLEKSRLLSDRFSAERPKGSFSTLEIQRTEQGDSAMYLCASRLPLSDTQYFGPGTRLTVL.

The chain is built from TRBV12-3 or TRBV12-4 and TRBJ2-1; D remains ambiguous. Trimming pared 1 base from V and 9 bases from J, leaving 16 bases between. This CDR3 contains 15 residues. The CDR3 loop is CASSLEGLQWGEQFF. Written as DNA, the CDR3 is TGTGCCAGCAGTTTAGAAGGTCTCCAGTGGGGTGAGCAGTTCTTC.

This clonotype occurred many times. The CDR3 loop is CASSHGQGLNTEAFF. The CDR3 region has the DNA TGTGCCAGCTCACACGGACAGGGTTTGAACACTGAAGCTTTCTTT. The rearrangement links TRBV18 to TRBJ1-1, with 8 bases matching TRBD1. The germline CDR1 and CDR2 sequences are KGHSH and LQKENI. V was clipped by 4 bases and J by 0 bases; unmatched bases: 4. This CDR3 is 15 amino acids long.